These T cell receptor beta chains were read from a single sample in a study of cytomegalovirus exposure and HLA in healthy donors. Measured with immunoSEQ multiplex PCR; TCRdb has only the in-frame clones, and not every one. There are approximately 190,000 clones in the sample; over 70% occur only once, and 3% to 4.5% lies in the top ten. Sequences were obtained from PBMCs. All receptors derive from a man aged 50 to 59 in good health and CMV-seronegative. Both conserved end residues are part of each CDR3. The D gene is left open where the match is weak. Clone size is not always given. Where it is, it says once, few, many or a class for expanded clones.

clone_size: -; v_call: TRBV5-1; j_call: TRBJ1-1; d_call: -; cdr3_aa: CASSLERKSIEAFF; cdr3_nt: TGCGCCAGCAGCTTGGAGCGGAAGTCGATTGAAGCTTTCTTT
clone_size: -; v_call: TRBV2; j_call: TRBJ1-4; d_call: -; cdr3_aa: CASSERLSRGEKLFF; cdr3_nt: TGTGCCAGCAGTGAAAGGCTCTCCCGCGGGGAAAAACTGTTTTTT
clone_size: few; v_call: TRBV21-1; j_call: TRBJ1-5; d_call: -; cdr3_aa: CASKGSLSNQPQHF; cdr3_nt: TGTGCCAGCAAGGGGTCCCTAAGCAATCAGCCCCAGCATTTT
clone_size: -; v_call: TRBV12-5; j_call: TRBJ1-4; d_call: -; cdr3_aa: CASGLTGMANEKLFF; cdr3_nt: TGTGCTAGTGGTTTAACGGGGATGGCTAATGAAAAACTGTTTTTT
clone_size: once; v_call: TRBV19; j_call: TRBJ2-4; d_call: -; cdr3_aa: CASSRGGVNIQYF; cdr3_nt: TGTGCCAGTAGTCGGGGCGGGGTCAACATTCAGTACTTC
clone_size: -; v_call: TRBV5-6; j_call: TRBJ2-1; d_call: TRBD1; cdr3_aa: CASYRGQSRNEQFF; cdr3_nt: TGTGCCAGTTACCGGGGACAGAGTCGAAATGAGCAGTTCTTC
clone_size: -; v_call: TRBV5-4; j_call: TRBJ1-6; d_call: -; cdr3_aa: CASSLTEGYNSPLHF; cdr3_nt: TGTGCCAGCAGCTTGACGGAGGGCTATAATTCACCCCTCCACTTT
clone_size: -; v_call: TRBV15; j_call: TRBJ1-3; d_call: TRBD1; cdr3_aa: CATSRARQGAGNTIYF; cdr3_nt: TGTGCCACCAGCAGAGCCAGACAGGGGGCTGGAAACACCATATATTTT
clone_size: -; v_call: TRBV19; j_call: TRBJ2-1; d_call: TRBD2; cdr3_aa: CASSAGTSGGAYNEQFF; cdr3_nt: TGTGCCAGTAGTGCCGGGACTAGCGGGGGGGCCTACAATGAGCAGTTCTTC
clone_size: -; v_call: TRBV6-5; j_call: TRBJ1-3; d_call: -; cdr3_aa: CASTPTGGNTIYF; cdr3_nt: TGTGCCAGCACGCCAACCGGGGGAAACACCATATATTTT
clone_size: -; v_call: TRBV7-9; j_call: TRBJ2-3; d_call: TRBD1; cdr3_aa: CASSFPGQGTSTDTQYF; cdr3_nt: TGTGCCAGCAGCTTCCCCGGACAGGGGACTAGCACAGATACGCAGTATTTT
clone_size: -; v_call: TRBV18; j_call: TRBJ1-4; d_call: TRBD1; cdr3_aa: CASSFDRGATENNEKLFF; cdr3_nt: TGTGCCAGCTCCTTTGACAGGGGAGCAACGGAGAATAATGAAAAACTGTTTTTT
clone_size: -; v_call: TRBV6-1; j_call: TRBJ1-2; d_call: -; cdr3_aa: CASSEIGQGKRYGYTF; cdr3_nt: TGTGCCAGCAGTGAGATTGGGCAGGGAAAGAGGTATGGCTACACCTTC
clone_size: -; v_call: TRBV7-9; j_call: TRBJ2-7; d_call: -; cdr3_aa: CASSPRRSPNEQYF; cdr3_nt: TGTGCCAGCAGCCCCCGGCGGTCCCCCAACGAGCAGTACTTC
clone_size: -; v_call: TRBV9; j_call: TRBJ2-7; d_call: -; cdr3_aa: CASSVATGYSYEQYF; cdr3_nt: TGTGCCAGCAGCGTAGCTACCGGGTACTCCTACGAGCAGTACTTC
clone_size: few; v_call: TRBV5-1; j_call: TRBJ2-2; d_call: -; cdr3_aa: CATRGGDTGELFF; cdr3_nt: TGCGCCACCAGGGGAGGAGACACCGGGGAGCTGTTTTTT
clone_size: -; v_call: TRBV7-6; j_call: TRBJ1-6; d_call: -; cdr3_aa: CASSLEGRGSPLHF; cdr3_nt: TGTGCCAGCAGCTTAGAGGGGAGGGGATCACCCCTCCACTTT
clone_size: -; v_call: TRBV29-1; j_call: TRBJ2-6; d_call: -; cdr3_aa: CSVDGGTGANVLTF; cdr3_nt: TGCAGCGTTGATGGAGGGACCGGGGCCAACGTCCTGACTTTC
clone_size: -; v_call: TRBV6-5; j_call: TRBJ2-7; d_call: TRBD1; cdr3_aa: CASSRTGGFEQYF; cdr3_nt: TGTGCCAGCAGCAGGACAGGGGGATTCGAGCAGTACTTC
clone_size: -; v_call: TRBV6-5; j_call: TRBJ1-2; d_call: -; cdr3_aa: CASRRGFGSDYTF; cdr3_nt: TGTGCCAGCAGGCGGGGGTTCGGTAGTGACTACACCTTC
clone_size: few; v_call: TRBV29-1; j_call: TRBJ2-2; d_call: -; cdr3_aa: CSVENQAGPNTGELFF; cdr3_nt: TGCAGCGTTGAAAACCAGGCGGGGCCGAACACCGGGGAGCTGTTTTTT
clone_size: -; v_call: TRBV13; j_call: TRBJ1-2; d_call: -; cdr3_aa: CASSRTEYGYTF; cdr3_nt: TGTGCCAGCAGCAGGACAGAGTATGGCTACACCTTC
clone_size: -; v_call: TRBV5-4; j_call: TRBJ1-1; d_call: -; cdr3_aa: CASSLDLGAITEAFF; cdr3_nt: TGTGCCAGCAGCTTGGATCTGGGGGCGATCACTGAAGCTTTCTTT
clone_size: -; v_call: TRBV19; j_call: TRBJ1-5; d_call: -; cdr3_aa: CASSIGGQTEHF; cdr3_nt: TGTGCCAGTAGTATAGGAGGACAGACAGAGCATTTT
clone_size: -; v_call: TRBV5-1; j_call: TRBJ2-5; d_call: -; cdr3_aa: CASSLETPTGEQYF; cdr3_nt: TGCGCCAGCAGCCTCGAGACACCCACAGGAGAGCAGTACTTC
clone_size: -; v_call: TRBV7-9; j_call: TRBJ1-2; d_call: -; cdr3_aa: CASSLVGKQEGYTF; cdr3_nt: TGTGCCAGCAGCTTAGTTGGCAAACAGGAAGGCTACACCTTC
clone_size: -; v_call: TRBV19; j_call: TRBJ2-1; d_call: -; cdr3_aa: CASSIWGGAPFNEQFF; cdr3_nt: TGTGCCAGTAGTATTTGGGGGGGGGCCCCCTTCAATGAGCAGTTCTTC
clone_size: -; v_call: TRBV27; j_call: TRBJ2-5; d_call: TRBD1; cdr3_aa: CASSFRQGERTQYF; cdr3_nt: TGTGCCAGCAGTTTCCGACAGGGGGAACGGACCCAGTACTTC
clone_size: -; v_call: TRBV9; j_call: TRBJ2-3; d_call: TRBD1; cdr3_aa: CASSEGANTDTQYF; cdr3_nt: TGTGCCAGCAGCGAGGGGGCCAACACAGATACGCAGTATTTT
clone_size: -; v_call: TRBV19; j_call: TRBJ1-2; d_call: -; cdr3_aa: CASSIDWAGDNYGYTF; cdr3_nt: TGTGCCAGTAGTATAGATTGGGCAGGGGATAACTATGGCTACACCTTC
clone_size: -; v_call: TRBV4-2; j_call: TRBJ2-1; d_call: -; cdr3_aa: CASSQGLANNEQFF; cdr3_nt: TGTGCCAGCAGCCAAGGCCTAGCCAACAATGAGCAGTTCTTC
clone_size: -; v_call: TRBV7-8; j_call: TRBJ1-4; d_call: -; cdr3_aa: CASSPPGATNEKLFF; cdr3_nt: TGTGCCAGCAGCCCGCCGGGAGCAACTAATGAAAAACTGTTTTTT
clone_size: -; v_call: TRBV5-1; j_call: TRBJ2-5; d_call: TRBD1; cdr3_aa: CASSFGTGEPETQYF; cdr3_nt: TGCGCCAGCAGCTTCGGGACAGGGGAACCGGAGACCCAGTACTTC
clone_size: -; v_call: TRBV4-2; j_call: TRBJ2-1; d_call: TRBD2; cdr3_aa: CASSHGTSDYNEQFF; cdr3_nt: TGTGCCAGCAGCCACGGGACTAGCGACTACAATGAGCAGTTCTTC
clone_size: -; v_call: TRBV7-9; j_call: TRBJ2-1; d_call: -; cdr3_aa: CASRGQLSYNEQFF; cdr3_nt: TGTGCCAGCAGAGGACAACTCTCCTACAATGAGCAGTTCTTC
clone_size: few; v_call: TRBV10-2; j_call: TRBJ2-7; d_call: TRBD1; cdr3_aa: CASTTGTGINEQYF; cdr3_nt: TGCGCCAGCACAACCGGGACAGGGATTAACGAGCAGTACTTC
clone_size: -; v_call: TRBV19; j_call: TRBJ2-1; d_call: TRBD2; cdr3_aa: CASSITSGGNNEQFF; cdr3_nt: TGTGCCAGTAGTATCACTAGCGGGGGGAACAATGAGCAGTTCTTC
clone_size: -; v_call: TRBV18; j_call: TRBJ2-5; d_call: -; cdr3_aa: CASSPYGGGRQETQYF; cdr3_nt: TGTGCCAGCTCACCCTACGGGGGTGGGAGGCAAGAGACCCAGTACTTC
clone_size: -; v_call: TRBV5-1; j_call: TRBJ2-1; d_call: TRBD1; cdr3_aa: CASSLLGTGSLNRDNEQFF; cdr3_nt: TGCGCCAGCAGCTTGTTAGGGACAGGGAGTTTGAATCGTGACAATGAGCAGTTCTTC
clone_size: -; v_call: TRBV6-5; j_call: TRBJ2-7; d_call: -; cdr3_aa: CASSPEGSRGQYF; cdr3_nt: TGTGCCAGCAGTCCCGAAGGGTCCCGGGGGCAGTACTTC
clone_size: -; v_call: TRBV6-1; j_call: TRBJ1-2; d_call: TRBD1; cdr3_aa: CASSGGQGDYGYTF; cdr3_nt: TGTGCCAGCAGTGGAGGACAGGGTGACTATGGCTACACCTTC
clone_size: once; v_call: TRBV30; j_call: TRBJ1-1; d_call: -; cdr3_aa: CALDRQLGTEAFF; cdr3_nt: TGTGCCTTAGACCGGCAACTCGGGACTGAAGCTTTCTTT
clone_size: -; v_call: TRBV7-8; j_call: TRBJ1-6; d_call: -; cdr3_aa: CASSLGGDSPLHF; cdr3_nt: TGTGCCAGCAGCTTAGGGGGGGATTCACCCCTCCACTTT